This entry is about one T cell receptor (beta chain). Its antigen remains unidentified. The protocol was immunoSEQ multiplex PCR, while the TCRdb copy is restricted to in-frame clones and leaves out a portion. This table has 2 million to 2.5 million clones, 90% to 97% appearing once. The healthy adult donors were HIV-negative and reported no recent acute infections or vaccinations. The source of the sample is a study of shared clonotypes between healthy human individuals. Turning to the study itself: Ranging from 18 to 49 in age, donors were two women and three men.

General study points: Naive CD4 clonotype sharing across several donors was around 5%. Among non-shared clonotypes, generation probabilities were lower than among those shared by all four donors.

Germline values: CDR1 SQVTM, CDR2 ANQGSEA. Trimming left V 3 bases short and J 0 bases short, with 14 bases between. The length of the CDR3 is 15 residues. The sample consisted of naive CD4+ T cells sorted from blood. The sample's subset: CD45RA+ positively selected. The chain uses TRBV29-1 and TRBJ1-1; D might be TRBD1 (5 bases). The TCR was taken from a man between 18 and 29 years old in good health. The CDR3 is CSVDKWGGMNTEAFF. The DNA for the CDR3 is TGCAGCGTTGATAAGTGGGGCGGGATGAACACTGAAGCTTTCTTT.